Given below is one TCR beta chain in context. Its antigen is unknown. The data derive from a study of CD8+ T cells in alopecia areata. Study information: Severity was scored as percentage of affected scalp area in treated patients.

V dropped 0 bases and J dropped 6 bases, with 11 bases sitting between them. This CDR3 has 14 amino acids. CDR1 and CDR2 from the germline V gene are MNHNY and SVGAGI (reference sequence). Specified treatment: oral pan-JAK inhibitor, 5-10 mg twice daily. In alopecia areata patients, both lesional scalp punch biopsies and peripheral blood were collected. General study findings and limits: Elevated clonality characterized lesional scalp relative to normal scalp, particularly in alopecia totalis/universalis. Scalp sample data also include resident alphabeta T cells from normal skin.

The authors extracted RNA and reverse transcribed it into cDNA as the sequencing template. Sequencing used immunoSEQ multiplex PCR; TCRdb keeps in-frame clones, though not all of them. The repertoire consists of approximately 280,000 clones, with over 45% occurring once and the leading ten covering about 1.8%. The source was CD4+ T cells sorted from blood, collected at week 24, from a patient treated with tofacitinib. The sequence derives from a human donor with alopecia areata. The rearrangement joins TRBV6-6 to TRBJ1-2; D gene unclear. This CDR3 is CASSYSDLPNGYTF. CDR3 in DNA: TGTGCCAGCAGTTACTCGGACCTCCCGAATGGCTACACCTTC.